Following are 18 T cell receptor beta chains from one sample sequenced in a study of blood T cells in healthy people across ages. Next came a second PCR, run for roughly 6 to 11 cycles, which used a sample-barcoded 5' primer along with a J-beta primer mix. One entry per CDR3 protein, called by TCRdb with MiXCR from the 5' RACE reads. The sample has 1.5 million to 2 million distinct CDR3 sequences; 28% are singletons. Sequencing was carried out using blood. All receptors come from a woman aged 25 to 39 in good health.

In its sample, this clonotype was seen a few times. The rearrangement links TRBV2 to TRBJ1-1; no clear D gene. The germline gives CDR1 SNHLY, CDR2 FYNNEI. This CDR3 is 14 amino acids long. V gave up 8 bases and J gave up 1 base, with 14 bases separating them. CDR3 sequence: CASGTTPRNTEAFF. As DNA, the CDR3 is TGTGCCAGCGGTACAACTCCGCGGAACACTGAAGCTTTCTTT.

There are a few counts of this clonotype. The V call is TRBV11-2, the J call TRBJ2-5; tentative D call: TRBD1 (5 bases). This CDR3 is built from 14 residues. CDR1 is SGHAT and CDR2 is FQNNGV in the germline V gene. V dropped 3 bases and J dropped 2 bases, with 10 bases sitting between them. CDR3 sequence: CASSFGALQETQYF. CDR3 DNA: TGTGCCAGCAGCTTTGGGGCCCTACAAGAGACCCAGTACTTC.

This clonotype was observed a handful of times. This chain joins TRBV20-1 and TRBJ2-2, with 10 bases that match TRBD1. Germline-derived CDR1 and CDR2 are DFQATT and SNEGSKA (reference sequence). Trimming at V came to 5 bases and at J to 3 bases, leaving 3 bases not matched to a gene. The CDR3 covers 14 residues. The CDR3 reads CSAGGQGYTGELFF. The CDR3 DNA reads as TGCAGTGCTGGGGGACAGGGGTACACCGGGGAGCTGTTTTTT.

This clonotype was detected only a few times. The CDR3 nucleotides read TGTGCCAGCAGCTTAGGATACGAGGGTATACTGTTTTTT. Translation: CASSLGYEGILFF. This chain connects TRBV7-2 to TRBJ1-4; D remains ambiguous. Germline V gene data show CDR1 as SGHTA and CDR2 as FQGNSA. The length of the CDR3 is 13 residues. V was trimmed by 1 base and J by 13 bases, leaving 13 bases between them.

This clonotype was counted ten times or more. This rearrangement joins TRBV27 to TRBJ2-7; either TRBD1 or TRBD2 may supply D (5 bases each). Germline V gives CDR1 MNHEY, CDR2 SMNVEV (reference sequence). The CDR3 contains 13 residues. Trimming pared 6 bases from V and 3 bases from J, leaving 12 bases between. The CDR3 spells CASSSVRGYEQYF. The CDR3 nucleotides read TGTGCCAGCAGCTCGGTGAGGGGCTACGAGCAGTACTTC.

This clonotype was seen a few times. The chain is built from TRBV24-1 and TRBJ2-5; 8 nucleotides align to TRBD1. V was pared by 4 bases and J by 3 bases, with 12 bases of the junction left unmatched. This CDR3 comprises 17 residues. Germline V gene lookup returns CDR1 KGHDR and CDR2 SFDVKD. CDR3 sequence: CATSDFAGGALEETQYF. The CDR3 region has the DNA TGTGCCACCAGTGACTTCGCAGGGGGCGCTTTAGAAGAGACCCAGTACTTC.

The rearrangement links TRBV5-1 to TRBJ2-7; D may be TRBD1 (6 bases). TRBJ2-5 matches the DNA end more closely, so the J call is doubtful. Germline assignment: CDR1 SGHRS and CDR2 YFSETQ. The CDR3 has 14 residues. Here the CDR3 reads CASGSPGVRETQYF. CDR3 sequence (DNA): TGCGCCAGCGGGTCCCCAGGGGTACGGGAGACCCAGTACTTC.

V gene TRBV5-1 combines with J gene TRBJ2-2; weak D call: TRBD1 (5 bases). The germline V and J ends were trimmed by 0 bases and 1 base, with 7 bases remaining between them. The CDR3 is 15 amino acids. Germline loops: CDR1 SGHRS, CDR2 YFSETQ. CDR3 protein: CASSLGQQNTGELFF. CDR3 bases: TGCGCCAGCAGCTTGGGACAGCAGAACACCGGGGAGCTGTTTTTT.

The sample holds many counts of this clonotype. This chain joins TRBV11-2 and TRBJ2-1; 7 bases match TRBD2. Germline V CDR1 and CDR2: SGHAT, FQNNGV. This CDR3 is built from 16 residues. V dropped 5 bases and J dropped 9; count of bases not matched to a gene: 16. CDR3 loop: CASSPHSSGMSGEQFF. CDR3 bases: TGTGCCAGCAGCCCCCACTCCAGCGGGATGTCTGGTGAGCAGTTCTTC.

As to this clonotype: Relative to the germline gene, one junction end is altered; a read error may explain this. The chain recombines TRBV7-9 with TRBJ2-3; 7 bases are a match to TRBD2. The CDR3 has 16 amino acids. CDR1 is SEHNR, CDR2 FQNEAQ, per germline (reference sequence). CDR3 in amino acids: CASSRHTSGTADTQYF. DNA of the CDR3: TGTGCCAGCAGCCGACATACCAGCGGGACCGCAGATACACAGTATTTT.

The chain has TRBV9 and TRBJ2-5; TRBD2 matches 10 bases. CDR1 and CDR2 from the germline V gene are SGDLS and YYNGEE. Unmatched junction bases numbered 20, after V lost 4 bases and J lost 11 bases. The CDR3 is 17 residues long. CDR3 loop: CASSRQPRTSGYNEQYF. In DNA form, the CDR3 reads TGTGCCAGCAGCCGACAACCCAGGACTAGCGGTTACAATGAGCAGTACTTC.

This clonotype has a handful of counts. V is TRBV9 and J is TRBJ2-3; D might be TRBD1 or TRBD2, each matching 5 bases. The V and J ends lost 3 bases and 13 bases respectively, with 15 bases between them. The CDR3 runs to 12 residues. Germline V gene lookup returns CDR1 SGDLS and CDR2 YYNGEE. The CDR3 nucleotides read TGTGCCAGCAGCGAAGACCGGGGACGGGAGTATTTT. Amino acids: CASSEDRGREYF.

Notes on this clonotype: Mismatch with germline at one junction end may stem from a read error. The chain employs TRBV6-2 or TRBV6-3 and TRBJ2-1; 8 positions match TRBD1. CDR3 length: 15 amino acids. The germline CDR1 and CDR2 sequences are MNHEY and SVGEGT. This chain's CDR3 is CASSHSQGANNEQFF. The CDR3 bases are TGTGCCAGCAGTCACTCTCAGGGGGCGAACAATGAGCAGTTCTTC.

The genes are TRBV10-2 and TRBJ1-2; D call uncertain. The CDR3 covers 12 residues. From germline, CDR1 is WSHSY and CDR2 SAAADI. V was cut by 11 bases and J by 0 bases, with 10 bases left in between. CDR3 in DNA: TGCGCCTTAAGGACGTCTAACTATGGCTACACCTTC. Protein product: CALRTSNYGYTF.

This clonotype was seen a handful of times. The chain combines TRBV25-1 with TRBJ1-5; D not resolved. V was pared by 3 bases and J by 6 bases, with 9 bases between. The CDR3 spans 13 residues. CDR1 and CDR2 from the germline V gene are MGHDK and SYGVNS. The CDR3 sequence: CASSDINSQPQHF. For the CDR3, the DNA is TGTGCCAGCAGTGATATAAATAGTCAGCCCCAGCATTTT.

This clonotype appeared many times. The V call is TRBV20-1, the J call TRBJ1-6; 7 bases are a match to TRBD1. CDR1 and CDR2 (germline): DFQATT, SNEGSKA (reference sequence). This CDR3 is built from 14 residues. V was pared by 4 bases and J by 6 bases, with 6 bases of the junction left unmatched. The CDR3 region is CSAKRQGSNSPLHF. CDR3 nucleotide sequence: TGCAGTGCTAAGAGACAGGGCAGTAATTCACCCCTCCACTTT.

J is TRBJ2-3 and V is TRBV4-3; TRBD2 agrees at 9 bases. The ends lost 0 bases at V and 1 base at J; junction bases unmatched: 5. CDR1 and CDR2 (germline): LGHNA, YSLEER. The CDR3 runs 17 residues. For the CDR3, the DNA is TGCGCCAGCAGCCAAGAATTAGCGGGAGTGGGCACAGATACGCAGTATTTT. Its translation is CASSQELAGVGTDTQYF.

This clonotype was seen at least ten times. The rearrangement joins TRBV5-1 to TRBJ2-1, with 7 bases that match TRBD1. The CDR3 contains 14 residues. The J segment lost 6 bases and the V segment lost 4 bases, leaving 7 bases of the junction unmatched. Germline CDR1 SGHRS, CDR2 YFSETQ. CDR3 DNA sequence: TGCGCCAGCAGCCCCCGACAGGGTCGCAATGAGCAGTTCTTC. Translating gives CASSPRQGRNEQFF.